The 25 T cell receptor beta chains below were found in one sample sequenced in a study of T-cell memory formation after mild COVID-19. One entry per CDR3 protein results from TCRdb running MiXCR on the 5' RACE reads. The sample holds roughly 120,000 distinct CDR3 sequences, roughly 15% seen once. What was sequenced was PBMCs or a T cell subset sorted from them (not recorded which). The receptors originated from an adult woman who had mild COVID-19 (a few samples of this study predate the infection). Cell type and time point are not known.

The genes are TRBV18 and TRBJ2-7, with a weak D call TRBD2 (6 bases). The CDR3 runs 13 residues. V was cut by 6 bases and J by 0 bases, with 9 bases left in between. CDR1 is KGHSH, CDR2 LQKENI, per germline. The CDR3 bases are TGTGCCAGCTCGCGGGAACACTCCTACGAGCAGTACTTC. It encodes CASSREHSYEQYF.

The gene calls are TRBV20-1 and TRBJ1-5, with D perhaps TRBD1 (6 bases). CDR1 is DFQATT, CDR2 SNEGSKA, per germline (reference sequence). The length of the CDR3 is 13 residues. V lost 5 bases, J lost 11 bases, and 19 bases lay in between. CDR3 bases: TGCAGTGCTGGGACACAGGGTTTTCCCGCCCAGCATTTT. Protein: CSAGTQGFPAQHF.

In its sample, this clonotype was seen a few times. The chain is built from TRBV30 and TRBJ2-1; the D gene is possibly TRBD2 (7 bases). CDR3 length: 15 amino acids. CDR1 is GTSNPN and CDR2 is SVGIG in the germline V gene (reference sequence). V lost 2 bases to trimming and J lost 3 bases, with 14 bases between them. CDR3 DNA sequence: TGTGCCTGGAGTAAAGGGGGGGGGATCTACAATGAGCAGTTCTTC. Its translation: CAWSKGGGIYNEQFF.

Only a few counts were recorded for this clonotype. This chain connects TRBV5-1 to TRBJ2-7, with TRBD2 matching 7 bases. Germline assignment: CDR1 SGHRS and CDR2 YFSETQ. J lost 3 bases, V lost 3 bases, and 6 bases had no gene match. The CDR3 runs to 14 residues. The CDR3 is CASSYRDYLYEQYF. CDR3 in DNA: TGCGCCAGCAGCTACCGGGACTACCTCTACGAGCAGTACTTC.

This clonotype was observed a few times. The chain is built from TRBV6-2 or TRBV6-3 and TRBJ2-1; weak D call: TRBD2 (6 bases). The germline gives CDR1 MNHEY, CDR2 SVGEGT. V lost 0 bases to trimming and J lost 2 bases, with 14 bases between them. The length of the CDR3 is 17 residues. CDR3 amino acids: CASSYSVQLAAYNEQFF. The CDR3 DNA follows: TGTGCCAGCAGTTACTCGGTTCAGTTAGCGGCCTACAATGAGCAGTTCTTC.

The chain is built from TRBV7-3 and TRBJ1-1; D is undetermined. Trimming left V 1 base short and J 6 bases short, with 9 bases between. Looked up from germline, CDR1 is SGHTA and CDR2 is FQGTGA. The CDR3 loop spans 13 amino acids. Here the CDR3 DNA reads TGTGCCAGCAGCTTAAGTGAAGTGTCTGAAGCTTTCTTT. As protein: CASSLSEVSEAFF.

The chain links TRBV6-2 or TRBV6-3 to TRBJ1-6; no reliable D call. CDR3 length: 14 amino acids. V shed 6 bases and J shed 7 bases, with 13 bases lying between them. Germline CDR1 and CDR2: MNHEY and SVGEGT. CDR3 sequence (DNA): TGTGCCAGCAGAAACCTGCGTTCCAATTCACCCCTCCACTTT. This codes for CASRNLRSNSPLHF.

V usage is TRBV9 and J usage is TRBJ1-6; 9 nucleotides align to TRBD1. V was clipped by 3 bases and J by 4 bases; unmatched bases: 5. Germline CDR1 reads SGDLS; CDR2 reads YYNGEE. The CDR3 has 16 residues. The DNA for the CDR3 is TGTGCCAGCAGCGGGACAGGGGACGCGTATAATTCACCCCTCCACTTT. As protein: CASSGTGDAYNSPLHF.

CDR3 nucleotide sequence: TGCAGTCCAAAACCCGGGGGCCTGAGAACTGAAGCTTTCTTT. Encoded protein: CSPKPGGLRTEAFF. The chain has TRBV20-1 and TRBJ1-1; D possibly corresponds to TRBD1 (6 bases). CDR1 is DFQATT, CDR2 SNEGSKA, per germline (reference sequence). This CDR3 is 14 amino acids long. The V end lost 8 bases, the J end lost 5 bases, and 21 bases lay between the germline ends.

There are a few counts of this clonotype. The V gene is TRBV19, the J gene TRBJ2-1; D not resolved. Germline assignment: CDR1 LNHDA and CDR2 SQIVND (reference sequence). The V and J ends lost 0 bases and 7 bases respectively, with 4 bases between them. The CDR3 is made up of 12 amino acids. Here the CDR3 DNA reads TGTGCCAGTAGTATAGATCTGAATGAGCAGTTCTTC. It encodes CASSIDLNEQFF.

In this sample, this clonotype turned up a few times. The chain recombines TRBV20-1 with TRBJ2-5, with D tentatively TRBD2 (5 bases). The germline V and J ends were trimmed by 5 bases and 4 bases, with 17 bases remaining between them. CDR1 is DFQATT and CDR2 is SNEGSKA in the germline V gene (reference sequence). The length of the CDR3 is 14 residues. For the CDR3, the DNA is TGCAGTGCTTCCCGCAAGACTAAGGTAGAGACCCAGTACTTC. Its translation is CSASRKTKVETQYF.

This clonotype was detected a few times. CDR3 in amino acids: CASSSEGADTEAFF. The CDR3 DNA is TGCGCCAGCAGCTCGGAGGGCGCCGACACTGAAGCTTTCTTT. V gene TRBV4-1 combines with J gene TRBJ1-1; no reliable D call. V was pared by 5 bases and J by 3 bases, with 13 bases between. Germline assignment: CDR1 MGHRA and CDR2 YSYEKL. CDR3 length: 14 residues.

On this clonotype itself: A much larger clone lies one base from this, so it may be a read error. The chain is built from TRBV7-9 and TRBJ2-2; D remains unclear. V was cut by 4 bases and J by 5 bases, with 5 bases left in between. This CDR3 region has 12 residues. CDR1 and CDR2 from the germline V gene are SEHNR and FQNEAQ (reference sequence). In nucleotides, the CDR3 is TGTGCCAGCAGCTCCCGGACCGGGGAGCTGTTTTTT. The encoded protein is CASSSRTGELFF.

The J gene is TRBJ2-3, the V gene TRBV11-2, with D possibly TRBD2 on 7 matching bases. The CDR3 covers 14 residues. CDR1 is SGHAT and CDR2 is FQNNGV in the germline V gene. V shed 5 bases and J shed 2 bases, with 11 bases lying between them. CDR3 in DNA: TGTGCCAGCAGCGGGGGGGGGCACACAGATACGCAGTATTTT. Translating it yields CASSGGGHTDTQYF.

The genes are TRBV6-2 or TRBV6-3 and TRBJ2-7; D remains unclear. The CDR3 is 13 residues long. V was pared by 6 bases and J by 0 bases, with 9 bases between. Germline V gives CDR1 MNHEY, CDR2 SVGEGT. The CDR3 DNA follows: TGTGCCAGCAGCGGTTCAAGCTCCTACGAGCAGTACTTC. Its protein product is CASSGSSSYEQYF.

The chain joins TRBV9 to TRBJ1-1; D is unclear. V lost 0 bases to trimming and J lost 8 bases, with 11 bases between them. This CDR3 has 13 amino acids. CDR1 and CDR2 (germline): SGDLS, YYNGEE. The CDR3 DNA reads as TGTGCCAGCAGCGTAGTTTCTGGTTCAGAAGCTTTCTTT. Translating gives CASSVVSGSEAFF.

This clonotype was recorded a few times. The CDR3 protein is CASSQVGSGVLYEQYF. As DNA, the CDR3 is TGCGCCAGCAGCCAAGTGGGATCAGGGGTCCTCTACGAGCAGTACTTC. The rearrangement joins TRBV4-1 to TRBJ2-7; D possibly corresponds to TRBD1 (6 bases). V dropped 1 base and J dropped 3 bases, with 16 bases sitting between them. In germline, CDR1 is MGHRA, CDR2 YSYEKL. The CDR3 length is 16 residues.

This clonotype was detected only a few times. The chain has TRBV9 and TRBJ1-1; no firm D call. V was pared by 6 bases and J by 3 bases, with 18 bases between. CDR3 size: 15 residues. CDR1 is SGDLS and CDR2 is YYNGEE in the germline V gene. The CDR3 region is CASIKLAALDTEAFF. CDR3 coding DNA: TGTGCCAGCATCAAGCTGGCAGCTCTCGACACTGAAGCTTTCTTT.

This rearrangement joins TRBV2 to TRBJ2-7, with 10 bases fitting TRBD2. The V and J ends lost 2 bases and 5 bases, in that order; junction bases with no gene match: 3. The germline V gene encodes CDR1 SNHLY and CDR2 FYNNEI. The CDR3 totals 14 residues. CDR3 amino acids: CASSERAGGHEQYF. In DNA, the CDR3 is TGTGCCAGCAGTGAAAGAGCGGGGGGGCACGAGCAGTACTTC.

There are a few counts of this clonotype. V and J are TRBV4-1 and TRBJ2-1, with 13 bases aligning to TRBD2. V trimming: 1 base; J trimming: 8 bases; junction bases outside the gene matches: 2. The CDR3 runs 15 residues. Per the germline V gene, CDR1 is MGHRA and CDR2 is YSYEKL. In nucleotides, the CDR3 is TGCGCCAGCAGCCAAGGACTAGCGGGGGGCGATGAGCAGTTCTTC. Amino acids: CASSQGLAGGDEQFF.

V is TRBV12-3 or TRBV12-4 and J is TRBJ2-1, with D perhaps matching TRBD1 or TRBD2 (6 bases each). The CDR3 is made up of 15 amino acids. Trimming removed 5 bases from V and 1 base from J, with 12 bases in between. The CDR3 DNA is TGTGCCAGCAGTGTTGGGGGGCTTTCCTACAATGAGCAGTTCTTC. Its translation: CASSVGGLSYNEQFF.

This clonotype was detected only a few times. The chain employs TRBV25-1 and TRBJ2-1, with TRBD2 matching 8 bases. With V trimmed by 1 base and J by 3 bases, 14 bases remained unmatched. CDR3 length: 19 amino acids. Germline lookup yields CDR1 MGHDK and CDR2 SYGVNS. The CDR3 loop is CASSESVVLASGLYNEQFF. The CDR3 DNA follows: TGTGCCAGCAGTGAATCAGTGGTGTTGGCTAGCGGGCTCTACAATGAGCAGTTCTTC.

This clonotype turned up a few times. This chain uses TRBV7-9 with TRBJ2-7; no definite D call. V was clipped by 3 bases and J by 2 bases, with 11 bases between them. This CDR3 has 14 residues. Germline V gene data show CDR1 as SEHNR and CDR2 as FQNEAQ (reference sequence). Written as DNA, the CDR3 is TGTGCCAGCAGCTTGGTTAGTAATGCCTACGAGCAGTACTTC. Its translation is CASSLVSNAYEQYF.

This clonotype has ten or more counts. The CDR3 sequence: CASSTTSGPYEQYF. The CDR3 bases are TGTGCCAGCAGTACGACTAGCGGTCCCTACGAGCAGTACTTC. The chain has TRBV5-5 and TRBJ2-7; 9 bases fit TRBD2. The V gene end was trimmed by 5 bases and the J gene end by 2 bases; junction bases not matched to a gene: 5. Germline V gene sequence: CDR1 SGHKS, CDR2 YYEKEE (reference sequence). There are 14 residues in the CDR3.

V usage is TRBV6-4 and J usage is TRBJ2-3; 8 positions match TRBD2. The CDR3 has 18 amino acids. Germline V gives CDR1 MRHNA, CDR2 SNTAGT. J was trimmed by 0 bases and V by 3 bases; bases with no gene match: 11. The CDR3 loop reads CASSEEGGGTSSTDTQYF. CDR3 in DNA: TGTGCCAGCAGTGAAGAGGGCGGGGGGACCTCTAGCACAGATACGCAGTATTTT.